The clone carrying this TCR beta chain is a singleton in its sample. What it binds is not known. Peptide-pool stimulation followed by sequencing identified expanded antigen-specific CD4+ clonotypes in the ViraFEST assay. Once cultured for about 9 days, the cells underwent separation to obtain CD4+ T cells. Of the BNT162b2 and mRNA-1273 vaccines, participants received two doses of one or the other. It was on days 3 and 7 that half the medium was replaced with IL-2 medium. This entry is derived from a study of vaccination effects on CD4 cells after COVID-19. Germline-derived CDR1 and CDR2 are WNHNN and SYGVQD (reference sequence). Trimming removed 0 bases from V and 10 bases from J; junction bases left unmatched: 6. The CDR3 is made up of 14 amino acids. The data were produced by immunoSEQ multiplex PCR, yet TCRdb's version contains in-frame clones alone and is incomplete. The data hold roughly 70,000 clones, with 76% observed a single time.

This specimen consisted of CD4+ T cells from PBMCs cultured with HCoV-OC43 spike peptides, obtained after COVID-19 vaccination. The subset here: HCoV-OC43 spike overlapping peptide pool stimulation. J is TRBJ2-1 and V is TRBV10-1, with 7 nucleotides matching TRBD2. This clonotype was obtained from a human donor who received a COVID-19 vaccine. The CDR3 is CASSESVGGREQFF. In nucleotides, the CDR3 is TGCGCCAGCAGTGAGTCTGTCGGGGGGAGGGAGCAGTTCTTC.